This T cell receptor beta chain was retrieved from a study of T cell responses to AZD1222 COVID-19 vaccine. Study-level results: Repertoire sampling happened only post peak T cell response. Possibly, clonal diversity was underestimated; donors were largely white British and included more females.

CDR1 is SGHKS and CDR2 is YYEKEE in the germline V gene (reference sequence). The V end lost 0 bases, the J end lost 5 bases, and 13 bases lay between the germline ends. This CDR3 is 15 amino acids long. With regard to this clone: Its antigen remains unknown.

The assay was immunoSEQ multiplex PCR, and TCRdb's table has in-frame clones only and misses some. Counted here are about 54,000 clones, about 85% occurring once; the ten biggest clones make up 3.5% to 4%. The sequence was collected from an adult in good health. V usage is TRBV5-5 and J usage is TRBJ2-3; D remains unclear. Here the sequenced sample was peripheral blood, taken on day 0 of AZD1222 vaccination. In DNA, the CDR3 is TGTGCCAGCAGCTTGGAGGGTATGAAGAGAGATACGCAGTATTTT. It is translated as CASSLEGMKRDTQYF.